This TCR beta chain was identified during a study of blood T cell repertoires in COVID-19. Across the study: Samples representing acute and convalescent COVID-19 were sourced from the United States, Italy and Spain. T cells, B-cell-depleted T cells, or PBMCs provided the cDNA or gDNA that served as material.

Trimming stripped 11 bases from V and 2 bases from J, with 18 bases between. This CDR3 has 14 residues. Germline assignment: CDR1 MNHEY and CDR2 SVGAGI. Sequencing used immunoSEQ multiplex PCR; TCRdb keeps in-frame clones, though not all of them. The data show hundreds of thousands of clones, roughly nine tenths seen once. The sequencing sample was made of PBMCs or T cells enriched from blood (not recorded which). The chain is built from TRBV6-5 and TRBJ1-2; a possible D gene is TRBD1 (6 bases). The sequence was collected from a man in his sixties who had recovered from COVID-19. CDR3 sequence (DNA): TGTGCCGTACTGCGGGCAGGGGTCAACTATGGCTACACCTTC. It specifies CAVLRAGVNYGYTF.